What follows are 9 T cell receptor beta chains derived from one specimen sequenced in a study of cytomegalovirus exposure and HLA in healthy donors. PCR employed 60 Vbeta and 13 Jbeta primers. Assay: immunoSEQ multiplex PCR; the TCRdb copy retains only in-frame clones and omits some. The data show some 98,000 clones, approximately 71% seen once. Sequenced material: PBMCs. These receptors all come from a female donor in good health and CMV-seronegative.

This chain connects TRBV19 to TRBJ1-2; 7 nucleotides agree with TRBD1. Germline lookup yields CDR1 LNHDA and CDR2 SQIVND (reference sequence). The CDR3 covers 14 residues. After removal of 5 bases from V and 4 bases from J, the junction contained 7 bases not matched to a gene. The CDR3 loop is CASSSNRGTYGYTF. CDR3 nucleotide sequence: TGTGCCAGTAGTTCCAACAGGGGAACCTATGGCTACACCTTC.

The table lists this clone with a few counts. The J gene is TRBJ1-6, the V gene TRBV19; D unclear. This CDR3 comprises 12 residues. Trimming stripped 2 bases from V and 8 bases from J, with 4 bases between. Germline loops: CDR1 LNHDA, CDR2 SQIVND (reference sequence). The CDR3: CASSIPDSPLHF. The CDR3 DNA is TGTGCCAGTAGTATACCGGATTCACCCCTCCACTTT.

The chain joins TRBV30 to TRBJ1-1; a possible D gene is TRBD1 (6 bases). The CDR3 spans 14 residues. The V end lost 4 bases, the J end lost 0 bases, and 12 bases lay between the germline ends. Germline CDR1 and CDR2: GTSNPN and SVGIG (reference sequence). CDR3 loop: CAWMGHTMNTEAFF. CDR3 in DNA: TGTGCCTGGATGGGACATACCATGAACACTGAAGCTTTCTTT.

The V call is TRBV5-4, the J call TRBJ2-1, with 7 nucleotides matching TRBD2. The length of the CDR3 is 16 residues. V trimming: 1 base; J trimming: 8 bases; junction bases outside the gene matches: 12. Per the germline V gene, CDR1 is SGHNT and CDR2 is YYREEE (reference sequence). This CDR3 reads CASSLSKASGVDEQFF. In nucleotides, the CDR3 is TGTGCCAGCAGCTTGTCCAAAGCTAGCGGAGTGGATGAGCAGTTCTTC.

The chain recombines TRBV5-1 with TRBJ1-1, with a weak D call TRBD1 (6 bases). The germline V gene has CDR1 SGHRS and CDR2 YFSETQ. The CDR3 consists of 14 residues. The V end was cut by 2 bases, the J end by 5 bases, with 13 bases between. The CDR3 DNA is TGCGCCAGCAGCTTAATGGGGCAGGGGACTGAAGCTTTCTTT. It is translated as CASSLMGQGTEAFF.

The V call is TRBV7-6, the J call TRBJ2-1; 11 positions match TRBD2. V lost 5 bases and J lost 6; bases outside the gene matches: 3. CDR1 and CDR2 (germline): SGHVS, FNYEAQ. The CDR3 contains 14 residues. In DNA, the CDR3 is TGTGCCAGCAGCGGGGGGACTAGCGGCAATGAGCAGTTCTTC. It codes for CASSGGTSGNEQFF. The entire variable domain, with the rest obtained from reference TRBV7-6 and TRBJ2-1, is as follows: GAGVSQSPRYKVTKRGQDVALRCDPISGHVSLYWYRQALGQGPEFLTYFNYEAQQDKSGLPNDRFSAERPEGSISTLTIQRTEQRDSAMYRCASSGGTSGNEQFFGPGTRLTVL.

The chain joins TRBV5-4 to TRBJ1-2; TRBD1 matches at 8 bases. There are 16 residues in the CDR3. With 3 bases clipped from V and 7 bases from J, the junction kept 14 bases outside the gene matches. Germline CDR1 is SGHNT and CDR2 is YYREEE (reference sequence). The CDR3 is CASSSRAGTGGCGYTF. For the CDR3, the DNA is TGTGCCAGCAGCTCGAGGGCCGGGACAGGCGGTTGTGGCTACACCTTC.

J is TRBJ1-2 and V is TRBV20-1, with TRBD1 identical over 8 bases. CDR3 size: 11 residues. Germline lookup yields CDR1 DFQATT and CDR2 SNEGSKA (reference sequence). V lost 5 bases to trimming and J lost 5 bases; unmatched junction nucleotides: 1. The CDR3 DNA reads TGCAGTGCTTGGACAGGGTATGGCTACACCTTC. Protein: CSAWTGYGYTF.

This clone turned up a few times. The J gene is TRBJ2-2, the V gene TRBV27; no clear D. The ends were cut back, 2 bases at V and 6 bases at J, with 4 bases in the middle. Germline CDR1 is MNHEY and CDR2 is SMNVEV (reference sequence). This CDR3 spans 12 amino acids. The CDR3 is CASSLVAGELFF. CDR3 sequence (DNA): TGTGCCAGCAGTTTAGTCGCCGGGGAGCTGTTTTTT.